One sample yielded the 25 T cell receptor beta chains listed below, sequenced in a study of T cells of healthy individuals. One entry per CDR3 protein results from TCRdb running MiXCR on the 5' RACE reads. The sample contains around 100,000 distinct CDR3 sequences, approximately 15% of which appear only once. These receptors were taken from a human donor in good health.

CDR3 loop: CSAPSTSGATRSSYNEQFF. The DNA of the CDR3 is TGCAGTGCTCCCTCGACTAGCGGGGCCACCCGGAGCTCCTACAATGAGCAGTTCTTC. The gene calls are TRBV20-1 and TRBJ2-1; 11 positions agree with TRBD2. CDR3 length equals 19 residues. Germline-derived CDR1 and CDR2 are DFQATT and SNEGSKA (reference sequence). V was clipped by 5 bases and J by 0 bases; unmatched bases: 15.

This rearrangement joins TRBV11-2 to TRBJ2-3; possibly TRBD2 for D (6 bases). CDR3 length: 17 residues. V lost 4 bases and J 2 bases, leaving 19 bases between the germline ends. Germline assignment: CDR1 SGHAT and CDR2 FQNNGV. CDR3 in DNA: TGTGCCAGCAGCTCTTCGTCACTAGCCTTCAACACAGATACGCAGTATTTT. It codes for CASSSSSLAFNTDTQYF. The full variable domain, completed using reference TRBV11-2 and TRBJ2-3, is EAGVAQSPRYKIIEKRQSVAFWCNPISGHATLYWYQQILGQGPKLLIQFQNNGVVDDSQLPKDRFSAERLKGVDSTLKIQPAKLEDSAVYLCASSSSSLAFNTDTQYFGPGTRLTVL.

V and J are TRBV19 and TRBJ1-1; D ambiguous. V lost 7 bases, J lost 0 bases, and 9 bases lay in between. CDR1 and CDR2 from the germline V gene are LNHDA and SQIVND (reference sequence). This CDR3 is built from 13 residues. Here the CDR3 reads CASKITVNTEAFF. In nucleotides, the CDR3 is TGTGCCAGTAAAATTACAGTGAACACTGAAGCTTTCTTT.

This clonotype was observed a handful of times. The chain joins TRBV29-1 to TRBJ2-3; tentative D call: TRBD2 (6 bases). Germline loops: CDR1 SQVTM, CDR2 ANQGSEA. The CDR3 contains 12 residues. V lost 7 bases, J lost 0 bases, and 8 bases lay in between. The chain's CDR3 is CSAGDSTDTQYF. Written as DNA, the CDR3 is TGCAGCGCGGGGGACAGCACAGATACGCAGTATTTT.

The table lists this clonotype with a few counts. The chain has TRBV5-1 and TRBJ2-5; the D call may be TRBD1 or TRBD2 (5 bases each). CDR3 size: 16 residues. Germline CDR1 reads SGHRS; CDR2 reads YFSETQ. Trimming took 4 bases from V and 0 from J, leaving 16 bases between them. As DNA, the CDR3 is TGCGCCAGCAGCCTGGGGGTGGGATCCTACCAAGAGACCCAGTACTTC. Its protein product is CASSLGVGSYQETQYF.

This clonotype has only a few counts. The gene calls are TRBV9 and TRBJ1-1; D uncertain. V was shortened by 2 bases and J by 0 bases, with 8 bases between the two germline ends. The CDR3 runs 14 residues. CDR1 and CDR2 from the germline V gene are SGDLS and YYNGEE. The CDR3 protein is CASSVGRLNTEAFF. In nucleotides, the CDR3 is TGTGCCAGCAGCGTTGGACGGCTGAACACTGAAGCTTTCTTT.

V gene TRBV11-2 combines with J gene TRBJ2-2; 7 nucleotides match TRBD2. V lost 5 bases and J lost 2; bases outside the gene matches: 2. Germline CDR1 is SGHAT and CDR2 is FQNNGV. The CDR3 loop spans 14 amino acids. CDR3 nucleotide sequence: TGTGCCAGCAGCCGGGACTACAACACCGGGGAGCTGTTTTTT. Amino acid sequence: CASSRDYNTGELFF.

This clonotype turned up a few times. The V call is TRBV20-1, the J call TRBJ2-1, with D perhaps TRBD1 (5 bases). The ends were cut back, 3 bases at V and 3 bases at J, with 15 bases in the middle. The germline CDR1 and CDR2 sequences are DFQATT and SNEGSKA (reference sequence). The CDR3 has 15 amino acids. The CDR3 DNA reads as TGCAGTGCTAGCTACTACAGGAAGGGCTACAATGAGCAGTTCTTC. This encodes CSASYYRKGYNEQFF.

This clonotype was observed many times. This sequence joins TRBV7-2 and TRBJ1-5, with no clear D. The V and J ends lost 4 bases and 1 base respectively, with 8 bases between them. CDR1 is SGHTA and CDR2 is FQGNSA in the germline V gene. The CDR3 has 14 amino acids. CDR3 sequence reads: CASSSDGSNQPQHF. The DNA for the CDR3 is TGTGCCAGCAGCTCGGACGGAAGCAATCAGCCCCAGCATTTT.

This clonotype was seen at least ten times. The chain employs TRBV6-5 and TRBJ1-2; TRBD1 matches 9 bases. The J segment lost 8 bases and the V segment lost 5 bases, leaving 6 bases of the junction unmatched. Germline V gene lookup returns CDR1 MNHEY and CDR2 SVGAGI. The CDR3 contains 13 residues. CDR3: CASSIGQGQGYTF. The CDR3, as DNA: TGTGCCAGCAGTATCGGACAGGGGCAAGGCTACACCTTC.

The V and J genes are TRBV19 and TRBJ1-6; D perhaps matches TRBD1 (5 bases). Trimming left V 3 bases short and J 10 bases short, with 13 bases between. This CDR3 is 14 amino acids long. Germline CDR1 LNHDA, CDR2 SQIVND (reference sequence). CDR3 sequence reads: CASSMSQVGSPLHF. CDR3 bases: TGTGCCAGTAGTATGTCACAGGTTGGCTCACCCCTCCACTTT.

This clonotype has more than one count but fewer than ten. This chain joins TRBV7-2 and TRBJ2-7; the D is unclear. Germline CDR1 and CDR2: SGHTA and FQGNSA. V was clipped by 3 bases and J by 4 bases, with 7 bases between them. This CDR3 is 12 amino acids long. In DNA form, the CDR3 reads TGTGCCAGCAGCTTCGGCAGGTACGAGCAGTACTTC. It encodes CASSFGRYEQYF.

In its sample, this clonotype was seen a few times. V usage is TRBV20-1 and J usage is TRBJ2-5; D gene unclear. CDR1 and CDR2 (germline): DFQATT, SNEGSKA (reference sequence). V was pared by 4 bases and J by 5 bases, with 11 bases between. CDR3 length equals 12 residues. CDR3 residues: CSAIPTEETQYF. Written as DNA, the CDR3 is TGCAGTGCTATCCCAACTGAGGAGACCCAGTACTTC.

This clonotype occurred a few times. In DNA, the CDR3 is TGTGCCAGCAGCCCAGCCCCGGGGGCAGATACGCAGTATTTT. Translating it yields CASSPAPGADTQYF. J is TRBJ2-3 and V is TRBV4-2; D may be TRBD2 (6 bases). Per the germline V gene, CDR1 is LGHNA and CDR2 is YNFKEQ. V lost 4 bases and J 4 bases, leaving 12 bases between the germline ends. The CDR3 consists of 14 residues.

The J gene is TRBJ2-2, the V gene TRBV5-1; D not certain. Deletions cut 2 bases from V and 2 bases from J, with 10 bases between. CDR1 SGHRS and CDR2 YFSETQ come from the germline V gene. The CDR3 runs to 15 residues. The CDR3 reads CASSLTLTNTGELFF. As DNA, the CDR3 is TGCGCCAGCAGCTTAACCTTGACTAACACCGGGGAGCTGTTTTTT.

This clonotype has just a few counts. V and J are TRBV2 and TRBJ1-3; D might be TRBD1 (6 bases). From germline, CDR1 is SNHLY and CDR2 FYNNEI. The V end was cut by 7 bases, the J end by 5 bases, with 21 bases between. The CDR3 extends over 16 amino acids. CDR3 protein: CASNFITGTGRNTIYF. The CDR3, as DNA: TGTGCCAGCAATTTTATTACAGGGACTGGAAGAAACACCATATATTTT.

The chain has TRBV6-2 or TRBV6-3 and TRBJ2-5; D is ambiguous. Germline V gives CDR1 MNHEY, CDR2 SVGEGT. CDR3 length: 13 amino acids. Trimming stripped 6 bases from V and 3 bases from J, with 11 bases between. The CDR3 sequence: CASRELAEETQYF. In nucleotides, the CDR3 is TGTGCCAGCAGGGAGTTAGCTGAAGAGACCCAGTACTTC.

The chain uses TRBV7-2 and TRBJ2-6; 7 bases are shared with TRBD1. Germline V gene lookup returns CDR1 SGHTA and CDR2 FQGNSA. V shed 5 bases, J shed 0 bases, and the junction held 10 bases outside the gene matches. The CDR3 has 18 residues. CDR3 protein: CASSGRQGLLSGANVLTF. Written as DNA, the CDR3 is TGTGCCAGCAGCGGCCGACAGGGTTTACTCTCTGGGGCCAACGTCCTGACTTTC. The full variable domain, its missing parts supplied by reference TRBV7-2 and TRBJ2-6, is GAGVSQSPSNKVTEKGKDVELRCDPISGHTALYWYRQSLGQGLEFLIYFQGNSAPDKSGLPSDRFSAERTGGSVSTLTIQRTQQEDSAVYLCASSGRQGLLSGANVLTFGAGSRLTVL.

There are a few counts of this clonotype. The chain carries TRBV18 and TRBJ1-1, with 7 bases identical to TRBD1. Trimming at V came to 4 bases and at J to 3 bases, leaving 2 bases not matched to a gene. The CDR3 sequence is 13 residues long. In germline, CDR1 is KGHSH, CDR2 LQKENI. This chain's CDR3 is CASSLGQDTEAFF. The CDR3, as DNA: TGTGCCAGCTCACTCGGACAGGACACTGAAGCTTTCTTT.

This chain connects TRBV9 to TRBJ2-1; the D gene is possibly TRBD2 (6 bases). This CDR3 region has 12 residues. The V end was cut by 2 bases, the J end by 8 bases, with 8 bases between. Germline CDR1 is SGDLS and CDR2 is YYNGEE. In DNA form, the CDR3 reads TGTGCCAGCAGCGTCTGGGGGGATGAGCAGTTCTTC. This translates into CASSVWGDEQFF.

V and J are TRBV4-3 and TRBJ2-2; no clear D. This CDR3 has 12 amino acids. V dropped 4 bases and J dropped 0 bases, with 0 bases sitting between them. The germline gives CDR1 LGHNA, CDR2 YSLEER. CDR3 sequence reads: CASSPNTGELFF. CDR3 bases: TGCGCCAGCAGCCCGAACACCGGGGAGCTGTTTTTT.

The table lists this clonotype with many counts. CDR3 protein: CASSAAGTSGSSSYNEQFF. CDR3 sequence (DNA): TGCGCCAGCAGCGCAGCCGGGACTAGCGGTTCAAGCTCCTACAATGAGCAGTTCTTC. The J gene is TRBJ2-1, the V gene TRBV5-1; 11 bases agree with TRBD2. V lost 4 bases and J lost 0; bases outside the gene matches: 12. Germline V CDR1 and CDR2: SGHRS, YFSETQ. The CDR3 is 19 residues long.

The chain carries TRBV7-9 and TRBJ2-1, with no clear D. V gave up 6 bases and J gave up 5 bases, with 11 bases separating them. CDR1 is SEHNR and CDR2 is FQNEAQ in the germline V gene (reference sequence). This CDR3 is 13 amino acids long. CDR3: CASRSYIDNEQFF. In DNA, the CDR3 is TGTGCCAGCAGATCCTACATTGACAATGAGCAGTTCTTC.

V usage is TRBV28 and J usage is TRBJ1-1; weak D call: TRBD1 (6 bases). The CDR3 contains 14 residues. The germline V gene has CDR1 MDHEN and CDR2 SYDVKM. V shed 5 bases and J shed 3 bases, with 13 bases lying between them. The CDR3 here is CASSAATGYTEAFF. Here the CDR3 DNA reads TGTGCCAGCAGTGCTGCCACAGGGTACACTGAAGCTTTCTTT.

This clonotype has only a few counts. Its ends do not fully match the called genes, so a read error is possible. This chain uses TRBV5-1 with TRBJ2-7, with 8 bases fitting TRBD1. The CDR3 runs to 14 residues. Germline loops: CDR1 SGHRS, CDR2 YFSETQ. CDR3 bases: TGCGCCGGCAGCTTCCAGGGGGCGCCCCACGAGCAGTACTTC. As protein: CAGSFQGAPHEQYF. The variable domain in full, with the rest retrieved from reference TRBV5-1 and TRBJ2-7, is KAGVTQTPRYLIKTRGQQVTLSCSPISGHRSVSWYQQTPGQGLQFLFEYFSETQRNKGNFPGRFSGRQFSNSRSEMNVSTLELGDSALYLCAGSFQGAPHEQYFGPGTRLTVT.